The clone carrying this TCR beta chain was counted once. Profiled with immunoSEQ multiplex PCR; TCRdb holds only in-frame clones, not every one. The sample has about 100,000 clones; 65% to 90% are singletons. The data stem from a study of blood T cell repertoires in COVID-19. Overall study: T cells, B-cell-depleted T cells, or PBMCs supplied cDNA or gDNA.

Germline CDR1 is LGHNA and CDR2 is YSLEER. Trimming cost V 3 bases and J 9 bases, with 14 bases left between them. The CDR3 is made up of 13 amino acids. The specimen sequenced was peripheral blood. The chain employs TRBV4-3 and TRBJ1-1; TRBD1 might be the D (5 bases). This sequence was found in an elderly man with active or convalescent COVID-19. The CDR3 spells CASSQGLGGQAFF. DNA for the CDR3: TGCGCCAGCAGCCAGGGACTGGGGGGTCAAGCTTTCTTT.